The 24 T cell receptor beta chains given below trace back to one sample, sequenced in a study of cytomegalovirus exposure and HLA in healthy donors. 13 Jbeta primers and 60 Vbeta primers were used for the PCR. Only in-frame clones appear in the TCRdb table, and some are missing; sequencing was by immunoSEQ multiplex PCR. In the table there are more than 130,000 clones, about four fifths of which are singletons. The sample comprised PBMCs. Source of these receptors: a young man in good health and CMV-seronegative.

Only a few counts were recorded for this clone. The chain recombines TRBV6-6 with TRBJ1-1; D not resolved. Germline V gene data show CDR1 as MNHNY and CDR2 as SVGAGI (reference sequence). This CDR3 is built from 13 residues. V was trimmed by 3 bases and J by 0 bases, leaving 5 bases between them. CDR3: CASSYNMNTEAFF. CDR3 DNA sequence: TGTGCCAGCAGTTATAACATGAACACTGAAGCTTTCTTT.

This clone was recorded only once. The chain couples TRBV30 to TRBJ2-1; D ambiguous. CDR1 and CDR2 from the germline V gene are GTSNPN and SVGIG (reference sequence). The V end lost 2 bases, the J end lost 5 bases, and 4 bases lay between the germline ends. This CDR3 spans 11 amino acids. CDR3 nucleotide sequence: TGTGCCTGGAGTCCAGACAATGAGCAGTTCTTC. As protein: CAWSPDNEQFF.

CDR3 in DNA: TGTGCCATCAGTGAGGAAGTGGGAAGGGGATCGACTGAAGCTTTCTTT. Protein sequence: CAISEEVGRGSTEAFF. The V and J genes are TRBV10-3 and TRBJ1-1; a possible D gene is TRBD1 (5 bases). V lost 2 bases and J lost 5, with 18 bases in between. The CDR3 runs 16 residues. The germline V gene encodes CDR1 ENHRY and CDR2 SYGVKD.

The rearrangement joins TRBV7-6 to TRBJ2-7; a possible D gene is TRBD1 (5 bases). The CDR3 is made up of 12 amino acids. Germline CDR1 reads SGHVS; CDR2 reads FNYEAQ. V lost 5 bases and J lost 5, with 10 bases in between. CDR3: CASSRIGDEQYF. The CDR3 DNA is TGTGCCAGCAGCCGCATAGGGGACGAGCAGTACTTC. Drawing the rest from reference TRBV7-6 and TRBJ2-7, the complete variable domain is GAGVSQSPRYKVTKRGQDVALRCDPISGHVSLYWYRQALGQGPEFLTYFNYEAQQDKSGLPNDRFSAERPEGSISTLTIQRTEQRDSAMYRCASSRIGDEQYFGPGTRLTVT.

The genes are TRBV4-2 and TRBJ1-1, with 9 bases that match TRBD1. The germline V gene encodes CDR1 LGHNA and CDR2 YNFKEQ. With 0 bases clipped from V and 8 bases from J, the junction kept 7 bases outside the gene matches. The length of the CDR3 is 15 residues. The CDR3 region has the DNA TGTGCCAGCAGCCAAGATCGACAGGGGGTGTGGGAAGCTTTCTTT. It codes for CASSQDRQGVWEAFF.

This clone was counted a few times. The chain carries TRBV28 and TRBJ1-4; tentatively, D is TRBD1 (6 bases). With 3 bases removed from V and 5 bases from J, the gap between germline ends came to 10 bases. Germline loops: CDR1 MDHEN, CDR2 SYDVKM. The CDR3 totals 14 residues. The CDR3 nucleotides read TGTGCCAGCAGTTTTGGGACAAGGAATGAAAAACTGTTTTTT. Translated, it gives CASSFGTRNEKLFF.

The genes are TRBV4-2 and TRBJ1-6; 7 nucleotides agree with TRBD1. This CDR3 has 17 residues. Germline values: CDR1 LGHNA, CDR2 YNFKEQ. The V segment lost 0 bases and the J segment 5 bases; nucleotides outside the gene matches: 7. DNA for the CDR3: TGTGCCAGCAGCCAAGATTTGGGGACAGCGAATAATTCACCCCTCCACTTT. Amino acid sequence: CASSQDLGTANNSPLHF.

This clone was found once. CDR3 amino acids: CSAVLAYGKNIQYF. Written as DNA, the CDR3 is TGCAGCGCCGTGTTAGCGTATGGCAAAAACATTCAGTACTTC. The chain has TRBV29-1 and TRBJ2-4; D possibly corresponds to TRBD2 (5 bases). The V end was cut by 7 bases, the J end by 3 bases, with 16 bases between. Germline loops: CDR1 SQVTM, CDR2 ANQGSEA. The CDR3 totals 14 residues.

V is TRBV6-4 and J is TRBJ1-5; 9 nucleotides agree with TRBD1. CDR1 and CDR2 from the germline V gene are MRHNA and SNTAGT. V lost 2 bases, J lost 2 bases, and 7 bases stayed unmatched. The CDR3 spans 17 residues. CDR3 nucleotide sequence: TGTGCCAGCAGTGACATACGAGGGACAGGGTGCAATCAGCCCCAGCATTTT. Translation: CASSDIRGTGCNQPQHF.

The chain carries TRBV14 and TRBJ1-1; D is undetermined. Trimming removed 1 base at V and 1 base at J, with 10 bases between. CDR1 SGHDN and CDR2 FVKESK come from the germline V gene. This CDR3 region has 15 residues. The CDR3 reads CASSQGRWRNTEAFF. As DNA, the CDR3 is TGTGCCAGCAGCCAAGGGAGGTGGAGGAACACTGAAGCTTTCTTT.

As for this clone: The junction departs from germline at one end; a sequencing error may be responsible. The chain is built from TRBV2 and TRBJ2-1; 8 nucleotides match TRBD2. The CDR3 spans 14 residues. CDR1 and CDR2 from the germline V gene are SNHLY and FYNNEI. Here the CDR3 reads CASSDILAGSVHVF. CDR3 in DNA: TGTGCCAGCAGTGACATTTTAGCGGGGTCAGTTCACGTCTTC.

This clone has a single count. The same CDR3 also results from other DNA sequences found in this sample. The rearrangement links TRBV11-2 to TRBJ2-7; D may be TRBD2 (5 bases). The CDR3 runs 12 residues. Trimming removed 5 bases at V and 4 bases at J, with 9 bases between. Germline assignment: CDR1 SGHAT and CDR2 FQNNGV. CDR3 in amino acids: CASSPTGYEQYF. DNA of the CDR3: TGTGCCAGCAGCCCCACGGGGTACGAGCAGTACTTC.

The chain is built from TRBV28 and TRBJ2-7; 13 bases agree with TRBD2. J lost 3 bases, V lost 3 bases, and 5 bases had no gene match. Germline V lookup: CDR1 MDHEN, CDR2 SYDVKM. This CDR3 has 16 residues. This chain's CDR3 is CASSFPRLAGGYEQYF. The CDR3 nucleotides read TGTGCCAGCAGTTTCCCCCGACTAGCGGGAGGCTACGAGCAGTACTTC. The full variable domain, completed using reference TRBV28 and TRBJ2-7, is DVKVTQSSRYLVKRTGEKVFLECVQDMDHENMFWYRQDPGLGLRLIYFSYDVKMKEKGDIPEGYSVSREKKERFSLILESASTNQTSMYLCASSFPRLAGGYEQYFGPGTRLTVT.

This chain uses TRBV6-1 with TRBJ2-7; 9 bases match TRBD1. The V and J ends lost 3 bases and 8 bases, in that order; junction bases with no gene match: 5. Germline CDR1 MNHNS, CDR2 SASEGT. The length of the CDR3 is 13 residues. The CDR3 DNA follows: TGTGCCAGCAGTGAGGGACAGGGAAAAAAGCAGTACTTC. Translation: CASSEGQGKKQYF.

The CDR3 reads CATGQISYNEQFF. The CDR3 region has the DNA TGTGCCACAGGACAGATTTCGTACAATGAGCAGTTCTTC. J is TRBJ2-1 and V is TRBV6-5; D is possibly TRBD1 (6 bases). V lost 10 bases to trimming and J lost 4 bases, with 14 bases between them. The CDR3 sequence is 13 residues long. The germline gives CDR1 MNHEY, CDR2 SVGAGI.

The V call is TRBV27, the J call TRBJ2-7; no definite D call. V was trimmed by 6 bases and J by 5 bases, leaving 14 bases between them. There are 13 residues in the CDR3. Germline V gives CDR1 MNHEY, CDR2 SMNVEV (reference sequence). The CDR3: CASRRLPADEQYF. DNA for the CDR3: TGTGCCAGCAGACGGCTCCCGGCGGACGAGCAGTACTTC.

This clone has only a few counts. The rearrangement links TRBV6-4 to TRBJ2-5; 10 nucleotides match TRBD2. This CDR3 is built from 16 residues. Trimming at V came to 0 bases and at J to 2 bases, leaving 3 bases not matched to a gene. The germline V gene encodes CDR1 MRHNA and CDR2 SNTAGT. CDR3 sequence: CASSDSASGGQETQYF. The CDR3 nucleotides read TGTGCCAGCAGTGACTCCGCTAGCGGGGGACAAGAGACCCAGTACTTC.

CDR3 sequence reads: CASSLDRGRTDTQYF. The CDR3, as DNA: TGTGCCAGCAGCTTAGACAGGGGTAGGACAGATACGCAGTATTTT. The V call is TRBV11-2, the J call TRBJ2-3; a possible D gene is TRBD1 (6 bases). The CDR3 runs 15 residues. V dropped 0 bases and J dropped 3 bases, with 10 bases sitting between them. The germline V gene has CDR1 SGHAT and CDR2 FQNNGV.

The CDR3, as DNA: TGTGCCAGCAGCTTAGAAGGGGCGACTAGCGGGAGAGACGAGCAGTACTTC. Amino acid sequence: CASSLEGATSGRDEQYF. The chain employs TRBV7-8 and TRBJ2-7; the match to TRBD2 covers 12 bases. The germline V gene has CDR1 SGHVS and CDR2 FQNEAQ. V lost 1 base and J lost 5; bases outside the gene matches: 9. The CDR3 is 17 residues long.

Notes on this clone: Other DNA sequences of this sample code for an identical CDR3. This chain joins TRBV29-1 and TRBJ2-5; D gene unclear. CDR1 and CDR2 from the germline V gene are SQVTM and ANQGSEA. The CDR3 length is 12 residues. Trimming shortened V by 4 bases and J by 2 bases, and 8 bases separated the two germline ends. CDR3 loop: CSVGQRQETQYF. The CDR3 DNA is TGCAGCGTTGGACAAAGGCAAGAGACCCAGTACTTC.

The sample holds one count of this clone. This chain connects TRBV11-2 to TRBJ2-3; 16 bases line up with TRBD2. The J segment lost 10 bases and the V segment lost 5 bases, leaving 9 bases of the junction unmatched. This CDR3 region has 16 residues. Germline assignment: CDR1 SGHAT and CDR2 FQNNGV. DNA for the CDR3: TGTGCCAGCAGCGCGGGACTAGCGGGGGGGAAGTGGGCGCAGTATTTT. Its translation is CASSAGLAGGKWAQYF. The full variable domain, in which reference TRBV11-2 and TRBJ2-3 provide the parts outside the CDR3, is EAGVAQSPRYKIIEKRQSVAFWCNPISGHATLYWYQQILGQGPKLLIQFQNNGVVDDSQLPKDRFSAERLKGVDSTLKIQPAKLEDSAVYLCASSAGLAGGKWAQYFGPGTRLTVL.

This clone was seen a few times. The chain links TRBV28 to TRBJ1-3; no definite D call. This CDR3 has 14 residues. The V gene lost 6 bases and the J gene lost 4 bases, with 13 bases spanning the gap. Germline assignment: CDR1 MDHEN and CDR2 SYDVKM. This CDR3 reads CASSSTTSGNTIYF. In nucleotides, the CDR3 is TGTGCCAGCAGCTCGACAACCTCCGGAAACACCATATATTTT. The full variable domain, in which reference TRBV28 and TRBJ1-3 provide the parts outside the CDR3, is DVKVTQSSRYLVKRTGEKVFLECVQDMDHENMFWYRQDPGLGLRLIYFSYDVKMKEKGDIPEGYSVSREKKERFSLILESASTNQTSMYLCASSSTTSGNTIYFGEGSWLTVV.

This chain uses TRBV28 with TRBJ1-1; no firm D call. CDR3 size: 12 residues. Germline V gene data show CDR1 as MDHEN and CDR2 as SYDVKM. The V gene lost 1 base and the J gene lost 6 bases, with 6 bases spanning the gap. The CDR3 loop is CASSLLSAEAFF. CDR3 nucleotides: TGTGCCAGCAGTTTATTAAGCGCTGAAGCTTTCTTT.

This clone was observed a few times. This rearrangement joins TRBV6-5 to TRBJ2-7; D is perhaps TRBD2 (6 bases). The germline V and J ends were trimmed by 6 bases and 3 bases, with 15 bases remaining between them. From germline, CDR1 is MNHEY and CDR2 SVGAGI. The CDR3 totals 14 residues. The CDR3 region has the DNA TGTGCCAGCAGAAAGGAGAGACTAGGCTACGAGCAGTACTTC. Amino acids: CASRKERLGYEQYF.